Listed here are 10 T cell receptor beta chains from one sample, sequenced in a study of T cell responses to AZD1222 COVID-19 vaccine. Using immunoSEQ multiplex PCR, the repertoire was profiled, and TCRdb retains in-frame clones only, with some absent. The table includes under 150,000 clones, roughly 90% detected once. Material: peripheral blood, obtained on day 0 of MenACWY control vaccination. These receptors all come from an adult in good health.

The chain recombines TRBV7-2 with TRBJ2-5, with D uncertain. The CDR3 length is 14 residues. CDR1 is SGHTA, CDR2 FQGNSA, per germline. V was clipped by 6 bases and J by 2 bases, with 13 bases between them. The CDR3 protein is CASSFFGRQETQYF. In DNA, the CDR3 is TGTGCCAGCAGTTTTTTTGGTAGACAAGAGACCCAGTACTTC.

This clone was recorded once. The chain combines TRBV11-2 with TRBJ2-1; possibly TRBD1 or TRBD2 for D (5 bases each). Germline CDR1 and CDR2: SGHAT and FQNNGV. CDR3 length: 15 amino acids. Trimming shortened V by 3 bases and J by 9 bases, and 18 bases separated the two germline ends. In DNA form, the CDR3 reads TGTGCCAGCAGCTTTGCCCCCCTTCAAGGGACTGAGCAGTTCTTC. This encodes CASSFAPLQGTEQFF.

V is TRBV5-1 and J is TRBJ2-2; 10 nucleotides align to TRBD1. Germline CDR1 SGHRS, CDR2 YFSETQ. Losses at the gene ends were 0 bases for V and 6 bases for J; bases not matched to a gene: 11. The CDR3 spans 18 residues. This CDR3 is CASSLAGQGIAGSGELFF. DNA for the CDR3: TGCGCCAGCAGCTTGGCGGGACAGGGGATCGCCGGGTCCGGGGAGCTGTTTTTT.

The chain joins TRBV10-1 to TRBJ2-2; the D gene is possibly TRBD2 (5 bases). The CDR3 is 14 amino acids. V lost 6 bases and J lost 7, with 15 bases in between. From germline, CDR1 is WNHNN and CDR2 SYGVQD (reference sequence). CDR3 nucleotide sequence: TGCGCCAGCAGCCGCGGACTCGTGAACGGGGAGCTGTTTTTT. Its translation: CASSRGLVNGELFF.

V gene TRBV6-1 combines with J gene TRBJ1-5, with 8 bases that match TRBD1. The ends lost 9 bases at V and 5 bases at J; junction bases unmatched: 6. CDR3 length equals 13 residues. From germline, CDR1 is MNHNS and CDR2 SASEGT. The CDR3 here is CASTIQGDQPQHF. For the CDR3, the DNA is TGTGCCAGTACCATACAGGGGGATCAGCCCCAGCATTTT.

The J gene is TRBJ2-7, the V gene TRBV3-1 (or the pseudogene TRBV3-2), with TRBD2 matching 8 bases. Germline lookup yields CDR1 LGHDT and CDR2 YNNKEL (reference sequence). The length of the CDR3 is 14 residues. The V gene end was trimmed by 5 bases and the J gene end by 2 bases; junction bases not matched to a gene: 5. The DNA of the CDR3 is TGTGCCAGCAGCAGCTGGCGGGAGGCCTACGAGCAGTACTTC. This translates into CASSSWREAYEQYF.

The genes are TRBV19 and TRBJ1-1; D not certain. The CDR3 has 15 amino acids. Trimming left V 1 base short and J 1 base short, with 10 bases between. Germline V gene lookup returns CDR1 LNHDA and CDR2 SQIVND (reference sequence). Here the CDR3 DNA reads TGTGCCAGTAGTATAGGCACCAGTGCGAACACTGAAGCTTTCTTT. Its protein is CASSIGTSANTEAFF.

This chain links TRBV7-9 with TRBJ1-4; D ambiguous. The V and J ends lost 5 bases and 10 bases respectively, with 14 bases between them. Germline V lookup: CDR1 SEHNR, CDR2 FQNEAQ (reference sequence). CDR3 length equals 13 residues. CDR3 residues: CASSPSGRVKLFF. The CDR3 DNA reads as TGTGCCAGCAGCCCCTCCGGACGAGTAAAACTGTTTTTT. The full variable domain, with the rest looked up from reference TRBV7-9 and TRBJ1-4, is DTGVSQNPRHKITKRGQNVTFRCDPISEHNRLYWYRQTLGQGPEFLTYFQNEAQLEKSRLLSDRFSAERPKGSFSTLEIQRTEQGDSAMYLCASSPSGRVKLFFGSGTQLSVL.

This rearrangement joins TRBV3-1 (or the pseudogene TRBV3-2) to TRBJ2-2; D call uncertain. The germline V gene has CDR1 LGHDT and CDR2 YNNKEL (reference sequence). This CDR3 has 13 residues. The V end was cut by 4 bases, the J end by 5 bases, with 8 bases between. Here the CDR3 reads CASSRTSTGELFF. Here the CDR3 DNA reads TGTGCCAGCAGCCGAACCTCTACCGGGGAGCTGTTTTTT.

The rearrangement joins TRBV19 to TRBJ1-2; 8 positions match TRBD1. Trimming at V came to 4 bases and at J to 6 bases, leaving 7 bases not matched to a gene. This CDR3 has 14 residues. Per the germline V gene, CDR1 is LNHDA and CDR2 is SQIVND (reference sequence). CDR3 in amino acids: CASSTGQGINGYTF. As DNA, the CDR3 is TGTGCCAGTAGTACTGGACAGGGAATCAATGGCTACACCTTC.